This TCR beta chain was identified in a study of technical replicates of blood from a handful of donors. The table came from immunoSEQ multiplex PCR; TCRdb's copy has only in-frame clones and leaves some out. The sample includes 40,000 to 60,000 clones, 70% to 90% of them seen just once. As for this clone: One end of the junction is discordant with germline, which a read error may explain.

This CDR3 has 10 amino acids. CDR1 is DFQATT, CDR2 SNEGSKA, per germline (reference sequence). The specimen sequenced was PBMCs. The chain recombines TRBV20-1 with TRBJ1-6; 10 bases match TRBD1. The receptor was isolated from a human donor in good health. Some clones in this sample may be carry-over from other donors' samples. The CDR3 spells CSARGTGAIF. The CDR3 DNA is TGCAGTGCACGGGGGACAGGGGCCATCTTT.